Sequencing of this T cell receptor beta chain was carried out in a study of graft-versus-host responses after intestinal transplantation. Study-level background: Transplants given to recipients were multivisceral, liver-intestinal, or isolated intestinal. The study gave all recipients anti-thymocyte globulin induction, then tacrolimus and steroids for roughly 3 years.

Study-wide results and caveats: Early after transplant, HvG declines were associated with peak levels of circulating GvH clones. Allografts from individuals with graft-donor T cell macrochimerism displayed high graft-versus-host to host-versus-graft clonal ratios.

Germline loops: CDR1 LNHDA, CDR2 SQIVND (reference sequence). This CDR3 has 14 amino acids. The V gene lost 3 bases and the J gene lost 3 bases, with 6 bases spanning the gap. On this clone itself: Antigen unknown.

Sequencing was performed with immunoSEQ multiplex PCR; in TCRdb, only in-frame clones are kept and a portion is missing. This sample has some 90,000 clones, with 92% found just once. The sequence came from a human donor who received an intestinal transplant. Sequences were derived from unstimulated CD4+ T cells sorted from spleen or lymph node cells, sampled before intestinal transplant. The rearrangement links TRBV19 to TRBJ1-6; no definite D call. The CDR3 DNA reads as TGTGCCAGTAGTATTGGGGACTATAATTCACCCCTCCACTTT. This codes for CASSIGDYNSPLHF.